Listed here are 23 T cell receptor beta chains from one sample, sequenced in a study of lymphopenia after photon versus proton radiotherapy. Using immunoSEQ multiplex PCR, the repertoire was profiled, and TCRdb retains in-frame clones only, with some absent. The sample lists 160,000 or so clones, 88% seen once, with about 4.3% in the top ten. Sequences were derived from peripheral blood, sampled from a patient treated with photon-based radiotherapy. Source of these receptors: a man between 50 and 59 years old with gastric cancer.

V usage is TRBV27 and J usage is TRBJ2-7; 12 bases are shared with TRBD1. From germline, CDR1 is MNHEY and CDR2 SMNVEV (reference sequence). The CDR3 covers 15 residues. V lost 6 bases, J lost 4 bases, and 7 bases stayed unmatched. For the CDR3, the DNA is TGTGCCAGCAGACCGCTGGGACAGGGGGCGTACGAGCAGTACTTC. Encoded protein: CASRPLGQGAYEQYF.

This clone was seen only once. V gene TRBV28 combines with J gene TRBJ1-5; D is perhaps TRBD1 (5 bases). The CDR3 totals 13 residues. Trimming left V 3 bases short and J 4 bases short, with 7 bases between. Germline CDR1 and CDR2: MDHEN and SYDVKM. CDR3 DNA: TGTGCCAGCAGTTTTTGGGGGAATCAGCCCCAGCATTTT. This gives the protein CASSFWGNQPQHF. Full variable domain (outside the CDR3, taken from reference TRBV28 and TRBJ1-5): DVKVTQSSRYLVKRTGEKVFLECVQDMDHENMFWYRQDPGLGLRLIYFSYDVKMKEKGDIPEGYSVSREKKERFSLILESASTNQTSMYLCASSFWGNQPQHFGDGTRLSIL.

The chain uses TRBV11-3 and TRBJ2-1, with 12 positions matching TRBD2. Germline-derived CDR1 and CDR2 are SGHNT and YENEEA. V lost 1 base to trimming and J lost 6 bases; unmatched junction nucleotides: 7. The CDR3 totals 17 residues. For the CDR3, the DNA is TGTGCCAGCAGCTTAGGGACTAGCGGGGCCGGCCCCAATGAGCAGTTCTTC. This translates into CASSLGTSGAGPNEQFF.

The V gene is TRBV7-9, the J gene TRBJ2-1; TRBD2 matches 11 bases. CDR1 and CDR2 (germline): SEHNR, FQNEAQ (reference sequence). The CDR3 covers 15 residues. After removal of 4 bases from V and 5 bases from J, the junction contained 4 bases not matched to a gene. Written as DNA, the CDR3 is TGTGCCAGCAGCTCGAGACTAGCGGGGAACAATGAGCAGTTCTTC. Protein: CASSSRLAGNNEQFF.

The chain uses TRBV7-8 and TRBJ2-1, with 11 bases aligning to TRBD2. The CDR3 is 15 residues long. Germline-derived CDR1 and CDR2 are SGHVS and FQNEAQ. V lost 3 bases, J lost 9 bases, and 7 bases stayed unmatched. CDR3 DNA sequence: TGTGCCAGCAGCTTCGGACTAGCGGGCCAGGGTGAGCAGTTCTTC. Translated: CASSFGLAGQGEQFF. The complete variable domain, with remaining parts taken from reference TRBV7-8 and TRBJ2-1, reads GAGVSQSPRYKVAKRGQDVALRCDPISGHVSLFWYQQALGQGPEFLTYFQNEAQLDKSGLPSDRFFAERPEGSVSTLKIQRTQQEDSAVYLCASSFGLAGQGEQFFGPGTRLTVL.

This clone has only one observation. The V gene is TRBV6-1, the J gene TRBJ2-7, with TRBD2 matching 10 bases. Unmatched junction bases numbered 0, after V lost 2 bases and J lost 5 bases. The CDR3 loop spans 13 amino acids. Germline lookup yields CDR1 MNHNS and CDR2 SASEGT. The CDR3 DNA is TGTGCCAGCAGTGAACTAGCGGGAGACGAGCAGTACTTC. Translating gives CASSELAGDEQYF.

The chain uses TRBV11-3 and TRBJ2-3; D unresolved. Germline-derived CDR1 and CDR2 are SGHNT and YENEEA. V dropped 1 base and J dropped 3 bases, with 8 bases sitting between them. The CDR3 spans 14 residues. The CDR3 DNA reads as TGTGCCAGCAGCTTAGTGGGCGGTACAGATACGCAGTATTTT. As protein: CASSLVGGTDTQYF.

The chain has TRBV6-1 and TRBJ2-1; 7 nucleotides line up with TRBD1. The V segment lost 8 bases and the J segment 2 bases; nucleotides outside the gene matches: 3. The CDR3 runs 13 residues. CDR1 and CDR2 (germline): MNHNS, SASEGT. The CDR3 region is CASGTDTYNEQFF. In nucleotides, the CDR3 is TGTGCCAGCGGGACAGATACCTACAATGAGCAGTTCTTC.

The CDR3: CASSQSGTGWDNEQFF. Written as DNA, the CDR3 is TGCGCCAGCAGTCAATCGGGGACAGGGTGGGACAATGAGCAGTTCTTC. This rearrangement joins TRBV23-1 to TRBJ2-1, with 9 positions matching TRBD1. TRBV23-1 is placed among ORFs of uncertain function. The junction had 5 bases not matched to a gene; V was cut back by 0 bases and J by 5 bases. This CDR3 contains 16 residues.

The rearrangement links TRBV29-1 to TRBJ2-3; no reliable D call. This CDR3 comprises 12 residues. Germline V lookup: CDR1 SQVTM, CDR2 ANQGSEA. V shed 0 bases and J shed 3 bases, with 4 bases lying between them. CDR3 nucleotide sequence: TGCAGCGTTGAAGAGGGAACAGATACGCAGTATTTT. This encodes CSVEEGTDTQYF.

V and J are TRBV7-6 and TRBJ2-7; D unclear. The CDR3 totals 13 residues. Germline-derived CDR1 and CDR2 are SGHVS and FNYEAQ. V shed 1 base and J shed 6 bases, with 10 bases lying between them. The CDR3 is CASSLEGFGEQYF. CDR3 DNA sequence: TGTGCCAGCAGCTTAGAGGGTTTCGGCGAGCAGTACTTC. The whole variable domain, filled in from reference TRBV7-6 and TRBJ2-7, reads GAGVSQSPRYKVTKRGQDVALRCDPISGHVSLYWYRQALGQGPEFLTYFNYEAQQDKSGLPNDRFSAERPEGSISTLTIQRTEQRDSAMYRCASSLEGFGEQYFGPGTRLTVT.

J is TRBJ2-7 and V is TRBV18; 7 bases line up with TRBD1. V lost 3 bases, J lost 3 bases, and 5 bases stayed unmatched. CDR1 and CDR2 (germline): KGHSH, LQKENI. CDR3 length: 14 amino acids. CDR3 amino acids: CASSPDRYYYEQYF. In nucleotides, the CDR3 is TGTGCCAGCTCACCGGACAGGTATTACTACGAGCAGTACTTC.

CDR3 nucleotide sequence: TGCGCCAGCAGCTTGACCGGGACTAGCGGGAGGACCTCCTACAATGAGCAGTTCTTC. As protein: CASSLTGTSGRTSYNEQFF. V is TRBV5-1 and J is TRBJ2-1; 15 bases map to TRBD2. V lost 1 base to trimming and J lost 0 bases; unmatched junction nucleotides: 5. This CDR3 region has 19 residues. Germline CDR1 SGHRS, CDR2 YFSETQ.

This chain uses TRBV19 with TRBJ2-7; TRBD1 or TRBD2 may be the D gene (5 bases each). The V gene lost 3 bases and the J gene lost 2 bases, with 11 bases spanning the gap. The CDR3 contains 14 residues. Germline V lookup: CDR1 LNHDA, CDR2 SQIVND (reference sequence). This chain's CDR3 is CASSIRGTPYEQYF. Here the CDR3 DNA reads TGTGCCAGTAGTATTCGGGGCACTCCCTACGAGCAGTACTTC.

The chain recombines TRBV28 with TRBJ1-1; TRBD1 agrees at 7 bases. CDR1 MDHEN and CDR2 SYDVKM come from the germline V gene. The CDR3 totals 14 residues. With V trimmed by 2 bases and J by 6 bases, 6 bases remained unmatched. The CDR3: CASSLGGGKAEAFF. In DNA, the CDR3 is TGTGCCAGCAGTTTAGGAGGGGGCAAGGCTGAAGCTTTCTTT.

The chain couples TRBV28 to TRBJ2-7; D is possibly TRBD1 (6 bases). Trimming removed 6 bases at V and 3 bases at J, with 15 bases between. The CDR3 covers 14 residues. Germline V gene data show CDR1 as MDHEN and CDR2 as SYDVKM. The CDR3 reads CASRLTGAVYEQYF. CDR3 nucleotide sequence: TGTGCCAGCAGACTGACAGGAGCCGTCTACGAGCAGTACTTC. Drawing the rest from reference TRBV28 and TRBJ2-7, the complete variable domain is DVKVTQSSRYLVKRTGEKVFLECVQDMDHENMFWYRQDPGLGLRLIYFSYDVKMKEKGDIPEGYSVSREKKERFSLILESASTNQTSMYLCASRLTGAVYEQYFGPGTRLTVT.

The chain recombines TRBV6-1 with TRBJ2-7, with TRBD1 matching 9 bases. The CDR3 spans 15 residues. The ends lost 1 base at V and 5 bases at J; junction bases unmatched: 6. Germline V gene sequence: CDR1 MNHNS, CDR2 SASEGT. The CDR3 DNA follows: TGTGCCAGCAGTGAAGGCGGGACAGGGTATAACGAGCAGTACTTC. Its translation: CASSEGGTGYNEQYF.

V gene TRBV6-5 combines with J gene TRBJ2-7, with D unclear. Germline CDR1 MNHEY, CDR2 SVGAGI. Trimming stripped 5 bases from V and 5 bases from J, with 1 base between. The CDR3 sequence is 9 residues long. This CDR3 reads CASSHEQYF. The CDR3, as DNA: TGTGCCAGCAGTCACGAGCAGTACTTC.

CDR3 DNA: TGTGCCAGCAGCCCGGGACTCTCCTACAATGAGCAGTTCTTC. The encoded protein is CASSPGLSYNEQFF. V and J are TRBV6-4 and TRBJ2-1; a possible D gene is TRBD2 (6 bases). The CDR3 spans 14 residues. The V gene's germline CDR1 is MRHNA and CDR2 SNTAGT. V lost 6 bases and J 0 bases, leaving 9 bases between the germline ends.

The rearrangement links TRBV28 to TRBJ1-4; D gene uncertain. This CDR3 is 10 amino acids long. V lost 10 bases and J lost 8, with 8 bases in between. CDR1 and CDR2 (germline): MDHEN, SYDVKM. This chain's CDR3 is CATLGEKLFF. The CDR3 nucleotides read TGTGCCACCCTGGGAGAAAAACTGTTTTTT.

This clone was observed once. The chain links TRBV5-1 to TRBJ2-1; D may correspond to TRBD1 or TRBD2 (5 bases each). CDR3 length equals 17 residues. In germline, CDR1 is SGHRS, CDR2 YFSETQ. Trimming took off 5 bases at V and 0 bases at J, with 18 bases between the two ends. The CDR3 DNA sequence: TGCGCCAGCAGTTGGGGCCCCCCGGGGACCTCCTACAATGAGCAGTTCTTC. It is translated as CASSWGPPGTSYNEQFF.

The chain has TRBV6-5 and TRBJ1-5, with unresolved D. Per the germline V gene, CDR1 is MNHEY and CDR2 is SVGAGI. There are 13 residues in the CDR3. Trimming pared 8 bases from V and 4 bases from J, leaving 12 bases between. DNA of the CDR3: TGTGCCAGCCGTATACGGGTAAATCAGCCCCAGCATTTT. Translating gives CASRIRVNQPQHF.

This chain links TRBV4-2 with TRBJ2-7, with 12 bases matching TRBD2. The CDR3 has 16 amino acids. With V trimmed by 3 bases and J by 5 bases, 8 bases remained unmatched. CDR1 is LGHNA and CDR2 is YNFKEQ in the germline V gene. The CDR3 is CASSQLTSGRTHEQYF. The CDR3 DNA sequence: TGTGCCAGCAGCCAGCTGACTAGCGGGAGAACCCACGAGCAGTACTTC.